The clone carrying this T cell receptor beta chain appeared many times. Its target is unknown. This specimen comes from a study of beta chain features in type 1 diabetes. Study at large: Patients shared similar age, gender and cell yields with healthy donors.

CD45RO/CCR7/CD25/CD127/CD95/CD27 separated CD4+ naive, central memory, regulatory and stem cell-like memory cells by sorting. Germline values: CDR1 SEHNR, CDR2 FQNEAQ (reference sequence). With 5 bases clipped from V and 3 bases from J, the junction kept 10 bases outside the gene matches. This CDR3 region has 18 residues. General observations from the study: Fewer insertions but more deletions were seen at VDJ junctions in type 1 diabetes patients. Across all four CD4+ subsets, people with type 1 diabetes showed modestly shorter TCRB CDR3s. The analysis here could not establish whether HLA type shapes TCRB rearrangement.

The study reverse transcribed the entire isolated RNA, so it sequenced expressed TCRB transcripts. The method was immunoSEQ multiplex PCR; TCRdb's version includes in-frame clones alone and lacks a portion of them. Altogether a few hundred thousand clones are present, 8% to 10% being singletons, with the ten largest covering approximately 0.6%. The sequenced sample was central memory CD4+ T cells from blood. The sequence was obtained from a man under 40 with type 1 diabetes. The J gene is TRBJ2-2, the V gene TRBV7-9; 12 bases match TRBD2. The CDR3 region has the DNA TGTGCCAGCAGCCTCGGAACTAGCGGGAGGTTGGACACCGGGGAGCTGTTTTTT. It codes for CASSLGTSGRLDTGELFF. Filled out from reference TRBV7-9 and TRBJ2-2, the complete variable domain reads DTGVSQNPRHKITKRGQNVTFRCDPISEHNRLYWYRQTLGQGPEFLTYFQNEAQLEKSRLLSDRFSAERPKGSFSTLEIQRTEQGDSAMYLCASSLGTSGRLDTGELFFGEGSRLTVL.